The sequence of this T cell receptor (beta chain) was determined in a study of T cell responses to AZD1222 COVID-19 vaccine. V gave up 2 bases and J gave up 10 bases, with 9 bases separating them. Germline values: CDR1 MNHEY, CDR2 SVGEGT. The CDR3 spans 13 residues. General study results and limits: Spike-specific TCR breadth rose after two AZD1222 doses, and depth rose as well.

In regard to this clone: What it recognizes is unknown.

Repertoires were generated with immunoSEQ multiplex PCR, while TCRdb's copy carries only in-frame clones and drops some. The sample carries about 150,000 clones, 88% recorded once. The source material was peripheral blood, sampled on day 0 of AZD1222 vaccination. This TCR derives from an adult in good health. This chain connects TRBV6-2 or TRBV6-3 to TRBJ1-6, with a weak D call TRBD1 (5 bases). The CDR3: CASSYPGDSPLHF. As DNA, the CDR3 is TGTGCCAGCAGTTACCCGGGGGACTCACCCCTCCACTTT.